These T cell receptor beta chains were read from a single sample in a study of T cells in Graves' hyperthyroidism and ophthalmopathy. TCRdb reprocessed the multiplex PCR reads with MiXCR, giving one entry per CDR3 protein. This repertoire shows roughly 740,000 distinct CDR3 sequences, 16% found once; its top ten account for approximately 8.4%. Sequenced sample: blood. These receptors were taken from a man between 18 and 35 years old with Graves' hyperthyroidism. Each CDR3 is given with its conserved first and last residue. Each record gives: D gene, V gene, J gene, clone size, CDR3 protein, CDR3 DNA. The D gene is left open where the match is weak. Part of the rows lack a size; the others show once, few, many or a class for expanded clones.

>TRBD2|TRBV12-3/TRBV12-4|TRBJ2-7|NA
CASSFFGLAGIHEQYF
TGTGCCAGCAGTTTCTTTGGACTAGCGGGAATTCACGAGCAGTACTTC
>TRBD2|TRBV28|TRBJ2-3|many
CASSPRIGRKTLAGGSADTQYF
TGTGCCAGCAGTCCCAGGATAGGCCGTAAGACACTAGCGGGAGGAAGCGCAGATACGCAGTATTTT
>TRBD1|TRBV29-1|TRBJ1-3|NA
CSVTGGVGNTIYF
TGCAGCGTCACAGGGGGCGTTGGAAACACCATATATTTT
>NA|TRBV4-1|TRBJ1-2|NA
CASSQAASGNYGYTF
TGCGCCAGCAGCCAAGCGGCTAGCGGGAACTACGGCTACACCTTC
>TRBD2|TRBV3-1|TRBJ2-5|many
CASGWEGGWQETQYF
TGTGCCAGCGGCTGGGAGGGAGGATGGCAAGAGACCCAGTACTTC
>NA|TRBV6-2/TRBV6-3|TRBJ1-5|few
CASSYDSVRPQHF
TGTGCCAGCAGTTATGACAGCGTGCGGCCCCAGCATTTT
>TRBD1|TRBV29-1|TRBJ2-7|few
CSVQTGDLEQYF
TGCAGCGTTCAGACAGGGGATCTCGAGCAGTACTTC
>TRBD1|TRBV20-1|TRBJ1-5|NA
CSASKQGAQPQHF
TGCAGTGCTAGTAAACAGGGGGCGCAGCCCCAGCATTTT
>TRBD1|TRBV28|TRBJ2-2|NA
CASSGGQGAAGELFF
TGTGCCAGCAGTGGGGGACAGGGGGCGGCCGGGGAGCTGTTTTTT
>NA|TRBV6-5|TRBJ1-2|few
CASSSPLTGHYGYTF
TGTGCCAGCAGTTCCCCGCTTACAGGGCACTATGGCTACACCTTC
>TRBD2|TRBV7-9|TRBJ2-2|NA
CASSSRAGTTNTGELFF
TGTGCCAGCAGCTCTAGAGCCGGGACTACTAACACCGGGGAGCTGTTTTTT
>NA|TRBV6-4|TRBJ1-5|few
CASLHGEGQPQHF
TGTGCCAGCCTACATGGGGAAGGACAGCCCCAGCATTTT
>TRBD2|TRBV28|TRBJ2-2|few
CASRTGTSGTRGELFF
TGTGCCAGCAGAACCGGGACTAGCGGGACCAGAGGGGAGCTGTTTTTT
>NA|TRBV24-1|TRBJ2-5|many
CATSDPVGLETQYF
TGTGCCACCAGTGATCCTGTAGGGTTAGAGACCCAGTACTTC
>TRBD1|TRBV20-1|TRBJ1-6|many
CSAKRTGRGSPLHF
TGCAGTGCGAAAAGGACAGGGCGGGGATCACCCCTCCACTTT
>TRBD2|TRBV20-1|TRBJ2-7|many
CSALSPGPGLAGHEQYF
TGCAGTGCGCTGTCCCCTGGGCCGGGACTAGCGGGCCACGAGCAGTACTTC
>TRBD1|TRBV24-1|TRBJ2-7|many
CATSASGTGGREQYF
TGTGCCACCAGTGCATCCGGGACAGGGGGCAGGGAGCAGTACTTC
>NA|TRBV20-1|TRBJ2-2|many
CSARAPGTGELFF
TGCAGTGCAAGAGCCCCTGGGACCGGGGAGCTGTTTTTT